These T cell receptor beta chains were read from a single sample in a study of CXCR3-negative and CXCR3-positive naive CD8 T cells. TCRdb reprocessed the 5' RACE reads and keeps a single row for each CDR3 protein, giving no DNA. The sample table includes more than 45,000 distinct CDR3 sequences. Material: memory CD8+ T cells from blood. These receptors all stem from a human donor in good health. Some clones in this sample may be carry-over from other donors' samples. CDR3s include the opening cysteine and the closing phenylalanine or tryptophan.

j_call: TRBJ2-5; v_call: TRBV7-6; cdr3_aa: CASSPEGNLQYF
j_call: TRBJ2-3; v_call: TRBV11-1; cdr3_aa: CASSRGQDYTDTQYF
j_call: TRBJ2-1; v_call: TRBV18; cdr3_aa: CASSPPLYEQFF
j_call: TRBJ1-1; v_call: TRBV7-2; cdr3_aa: CASRDRGIEAFF
j_call: TRBJ1-4; v_call: TRBV15; cdr3_aa: CATSRVQTAYEKLFF
j_call: TRBJ2-6; v_call: TRBV4-1; cdr3_aa: CASSQGVSGANVLTF
j_call: TRBJ2-3; v_call: TRBV12-3/TRBV12-4; cdr3_aa: CASSFPTDTQYF
j_call: TRBJ2-3; v_call: TRBV6-5; cdr3_aa: CASSYRFSTDTQYF
j_call: TRBJ2-7; v_call: TRBV11-3; cdr3_aa: CASSLNPPYEQYF
j_call: TRBJ2-6; v_call: TRBV7-9; cdr3_aa: CASTYPPSRSGANVLTF
j_call: TRBJ2-1; v_call: TRBV6-1; cdr3_aa: CASSEGTSGSNEQFF
j_call: TRBJ2-2; v_call: TRBV13; cdr3_aa: CASSPPGQGVNGELFF
j_call: TRBJ2-7; v_call: TRBV7-9; cdr3_aa: CASSFGGTGEQYF
j_call: TRBJ2-3; v_call: TRBV4-2; cdr3_aa: CASSQEIGGTDTQYF
j_call: TRBJ2-7; v_call: TRBV15; cdr3_aa: CATTQTGQGALGPYF
j_call: TRBJ2-3; v_call: TRBV12-3/TRBV12-4; cdr3_aa: CASLSFAKETSTDTQYF
j_call: TRBJ2-7; v_call: TRBV9; cdr3_aa: CASSDSQGVEQYF
j_call: TRBJ2-5; v_call: TRBV11-2; cdr3_aa: CASSLGRLAREQETQYF
j_call: TRBJ2-7; v_call: TRBV11-2; cdr3_aa: CASSLGQGNYEQYF
j_call: TRBJ2-2; v_call: TRBV6-5; cdr3_aa: CASSYSGTGELFF
j_call: TRBJ2-7; v_call: TRBV12-3/TRBV12-4; cdr3_aa: CASSLEGDGYYEQYF
j_call: TRBJ1-2; v_call: TRBV19; cdr3_aa: CASSIDLGAGGNYGYTF
j_call: TRBJ1-1; v_call: TRBV19; cdr3_aa: CASSTYSTSTEAFF
j_call: TRBJ2-7; v_call: TRBV20-1; cdr3_aa: CSARDAGHEQYF
j_call: TRBJ2-7; v_call: TRBV28; cdr3_aa: CASSLFPGGNEQYF
j_call: TRBJ2-3; v_call: TRBV15; cdr3_aa: CATSRDRGSTDTQYF
j_call: TRBJ2-7; v_call: TRBV6-2/TRBV6-3; cdr3_aa: CASVDSSLSYEQYF
j_call: TRBJ2-7; v_call: TRBV20-1; cdr3_aa: CSARDLVQGGYEQYF
j_call: TRBJ2-3; v_call: TRBV29-1; cdr3_aa: CSVEEVPDTQYF
j_call: TRBJ2-5; v_call: TRBV28; cdr3_aa: CASNQQIPETQYF
j_call: TRBJ2-7; v_call: TRBV2; cdr3_aa: CASTDSLYEQYF
j_call: TRBJ2-5; v_call: TRBV12-3/TRBV12-4; cdr3_aa: CASSLVGVGETQYF
j_call: TRBJ2-1; v_call: TRBV20-1; cdr3_aa: CSARDSLAGGSEQFF
j_call: TRBJ2-3; v_call: TRBV21-1; cdr3_aa: CASSKTKVGQGDGVTDTQYF
j_call: TRBJ1-1; v_call: TRBV6-2/TRBV6-3; cdr3_aa: CASSYSGSLPTEAFF
j_call: TRBJ2-1; v_call: TRBV6-4; cdr3_aa: CASSKAGGSNEQFF
j_call: TRBJ2-5; v_call: TRBV4-3; cdr3_aa: CASSGRLAGSETQYF
j_call: TRBJ2-7; v_call: TRBV3-1; cdr3_aa: CASSLHGATYEQYF
j_call: TRBJ2-7; v_call: TRBV5-1; cdr3_aa: CASSFAGDSYEQYF
j_call: TRBJ2-2; v_call: TRBV11-3; cdr3_aa: CASSPWTGDSGELFF
j_call: TRBJ1-2; v_call: TRBV5-6; cdr3_aa: CASSFRMLDGYTF
j_call: TRBJ1-5; v_call: TRBV7-2; cdr3_aa: CASSLDGREDVNQPQHF
j_call: TRBJ2-7; v_call: TRBV12-2; cdr3_aa: CASRLLAVRGRRGGEQYF
j_call: TRBJ2-1; v_call: TRBV6-5; cdr3_aa: CASTGGYNEQFF
j_call: TRBJ2-7; v_call: TRBV20-1; cdr3_aa: CSADLRDGSYEQYF
j_call: TRBJ2-7; v_call: TRBV6-2/TRBV6-3; cdr3_aa: CASRTRTRGIEQYF
j_call: TRBJ1-3; v_call: TRBV12-3/TRBV12-4; cdr3_aa: CASRPDRGSGNTIYF
j_call: TRBJ1-5; v_call: TRBV25-1; cdr3_aa: CASSVQGDGNQPQHF
j_call: TRBJ2-7; v_call: TRBV4-3; cdr3_aa: CASSQDWVGRAAFYEQYF
j_call: TRBJ2-5; v_call: TRBV7-9; cdr3_aa: CASSNLESWSLETQYF
j_call: TRBJ2-5; v_call: TRBV25-1; cdr3_aa: CASSEVEETQYF
j_call: TRBJ2-3; v_call: TRBV6-4; cdr3_aa: CASSDSVAGSTDTQYF
j_call: TRBJ2-1; v_call: TRBV5-1; cdr3_aa: CASSLATGRTNEQFF
j_call: TRBJ2-7; v_call: TRBV7-9; cdr3_aa: CASSPRLARYEQYF
j_call: TRBJ2-3; v_call: TRBV20-1; cdr3_aa: CSASDREPDTQYF